A selection of T cell receptor beta chains follows, all from one sample in a study of T cell repertoires in cytomegalovirus infection. TCRdb fed the reads into MiXCR, producing one record per CDR3 protein. Of about 530,000 distinct CDR3 sequences listed, 26% are singletons. Sample: PBMCs. These receptors all stem from a human donor in good health (CMV status not recorded). Some clones in this sample may be carry-over from other donors' samples. Both conserved end residues are trimmed from each CDR3.

TRBV7-9	TRBJ2-1	ASIKASGDEQF
TRBV7-9	TRBJ2-3	ASSFPTGGVDTQY
TRBV12-3/TRBV12-4	TRBJ2-1	ASSFDRASSYNEQF
TRBV13	TRBJ2-4	ASSLGGRGLDIQY
TRBV20-1	TRBJ2-7	SARDRQGSYEQY
TRBV4-1	TRBJ1-4	ASSPGGIDSEKLF
TRBV11-3	TRBJ1-1	ASSPGQGTGTEAF
TRBV6-2/TRBV6-3	TRBJ1-1	ASSAQGVSDTEAF
TRBV12-3/TRBV12-4	TRBJ2-3	ASSLANWVNTQY
TRBV29-1	TRBJ2-3	SVIAGGTDTQY
TRBV7-2	TRBJ2-3	ASSLRQGGPDTQY
TRBV28	TRBJ2-3	ASSSFANTDTQY
TRBV12-3/TRBV12-4	TRBJ1-4	ASSLGDSTNEKLF
TRBV11-2	TRBJ2-1	ASSFNGLEQF
TRBV11-2	TRBJ2-7	ASSSPTGRVTYEQY
TRBV20-1	TRBJ2-1	SATGTTRIYNEQF
TRBV29-1	TRBJ2-5	SVQGHYQETQY
TRBV20-1	TRBJ2-4	STIAGVAVGAIQY
TRBV9	TRBJ1-5	ASSVDVNQPQH
TRBV6-2/TRBV6-3	TRBJ2-7	ASIYQMLNYEQY
TRBV6-2/TRBV6-3	TRBJ2-1	ASSSYTSTPNEQF
TRBV7-9	TRBJ1-6	ASSPRTYDNSPLH